The 13 T cell receptor beta chains in this list originate from one sample, sequenced in a study of blood T cell repertoires in COVID-19. The data were produced by immunoSEQ multiplex PCR, yet TCRdb's version contains in-frame clones alone and is incomplete. This sample has around 130,000 clones; around 80% occur once, and the top ten carry 12%. The sample comprised peripheral blood. The receptors come from a woman in her fifties or sixties with acute or convalescent COVID-19.

The chain is built from TRBV7-9 and TRBJ1-6, with D tentatively TRBD1 (5 bases). There are 16 residues in the CDR3. CDR1 is SEHNR and CDR2 is FQNEAQ in the germline V gene (reference sequence). Trimming stripped 3 bases from V and 7 bases from J, with 16 bases between. CDR3 DNA: TGTGCCAGCAGCTTTTCACCAGGGCGGAGAAATTCACCCCTCCACTTT. It specifies CASSFSPGRRNSPLHF.

The chain carries TRBV7-2 and TRBJ2-1; D is possibly TRBD1 (6 bases). This CDR3 spans 17 amino acids. Germline values: CDR1 SGHTA, CDR2 FQGNSA. Trimming stripped 1 base from V and 5 bases from J, with 18 bases between. The CDR3 reads CASSLVGPGALDNEQFF. The CDR3 nucleotides are TGTGCCAGCAGCTTAGTGGGCCCAGGGGCATTGGACAATGAGCAGTTCTTC.

This clone turned up a few times. The genes are TRBV7-8 and TRBJ1-1, with a weak D call TRBD1 (6 bases). The CDR3 extends over 15 amino acids. The V and J ends lost 5 bases and 5 bases respectively, with 18 bases between them. Germline loops: CDR1 SGHVS, CDR2 FQNEAQ. The CDR3 is CASSPRGTLGTEAFF. The CDR3 DNA reads TGTGCCAGCAGCCCTAGGGGGACACTCGGGACTGAAGCTTTCTTT.

The rearrangement joins TRBV30 to TRBJ1-1; TRBD1 aligns across 7 bases. CDR1 is GTSNPN, CDR2 SVGIG, per germline (reference sequence). This CDR3 comprises 15 residues. The V segment lost 2 bases and the J segment 0 bases; nucleotides outside the gene matches: 6. CDR3 region: CAWSPRDRMNTEAFF. The DNA for the CDR3 is TGTGCCTGGAGTCCCCGGGACAGAATGAACACTGAAGCTTTCTTT.

V and J are TRBV11-1 and TRBJ1-1; a possible D gene is TRBD1 (6 bases). Germline lookup yields CDR1 SGHAT and CDR2 FQDESV (reference sequence). The CDR3 spans 14 residues. The germline V and J ends were trimmed by 2 bases and 5 bases, with 12 bases remaining between them. This CDR3 reads CASSLIRGTTEAFF. CDR3 sequence (DNA): TGTGCCAGCAGCTTAATAAGGGGGACAACTGAAGCTTTCTTT.

CDR3 sequence (DNA): TGCAGTGCTCAGGGCCTCTATGGCTACACCTTC. Translating it yields CSAQGLYGYTF. This chain connects TRBV20-1 to TRBJ1-2, with D possibly matching TRBD1 (5 bases). This CDR3 has 11 residues. Germline V lookup: CDR1 DFQATT, CDR2 SNEGSKA (reference sequence). The germline V and J ends were trimmed by 5 bases and 4 bases, with 8 bases remaining between them.

The chain employs TRBV6-5 and TRBJ1-2, with 8 bases matching TRBD1. The CDR3 extends over 13 amino acids. Looked up from germline, CDR1 is MNHEY and CDR2 is SVGAGI. V lost 7 bases and J lost 11; bases outside the gene matches: 12. CDR3 DNA sequence: TGTGCCAGCACCTGGACAGGGAGCAACTATTACACCTTC. Its translation: CASTWTGSNYYTF.

V usage is TRBV18 and J usage is TRBJ1-1, with TRBD1 matching 7 bases. The V gene end was trimmed by 3 bases and the J gene end by 6 bases; junction bases not matched to a gene: 7. The CDR3 has 14 amino acids. Germline V gene lookup returns CDR1 KGHSH and CDR2 LQKENI. Here the CDR3 reads CASSPYTGVAEAFF. The CDR3 region has the DNA TGTGCCAGCTCACCCTATACAGGGGTCGCTGAAGCTTTCTTT.

The rearrangement joins TRBV14 to TRBJ2-1; the match to TRBD1 covers 8 bases. The J segment lost 15 bases and the V segment lost 0 bases, leaving 7 bases of the junction unmatched. Germline V gene data show CDR1 as SGHDN and CDR2 as FVKESK. CDR3 length equals 13 residues. The CDR3 is CASSQEGQGRSFF. CDR3 DNA sequence: TGTGCCAGCAGCCAAGAAGGACAGGGCCGCTCGTTCTTC.

With respect to this clone: This CDR3 is also generated by other DNA sequences in the sample. The J gene is TRBJ1-2, the V gene TRBV2, with no clear D. CDR1 and CDR2 from the germline V gene are SNHLY and FYNNEI. This CDR3 contains 14 residues. The V and J ends lost 3 bases and 4 bases respectively, with 12 bases between them. The CDR3 loop reads CASSDGPPGYGYTF. CDR3 nucleotides: TGTGCCAGCAGTGACGGCCCCCCGGGCTATGGCTACACCTTC.

This clone showed up just a few times. The chain couples TRBV19 to TRBJ1-1; D is ambiguous. Germline CDR1 and CDR2: LNHDA and SQIVND (reference sequence). The CDR3 extends over 15 amino acids. The germline V and J ends were trimmed by 3 bases and 0 bases, with 11 bases remaining between them. The CDR3 spells CASSIRPGLNTEAFF. DNA for the CDR3: TGTGCCAGTAGTATTAGACCGGGGTTGAACACTGAAGCTTTCTTT.

The gene calls are TRBV2 and TRBJ2-7; D unclear. This CDR3 comprises 13 residues. Trimming shortened V by 0 bases and J by 4 bases, and 7 bases separated the two germline ends. CDR1 and CDR2 (germline): SNHLY, FYNNEI. Written as DNA, the CDR3 is TGTGCCAGCAGTGAAGCCCCTCCTTACGAGCAGTACTTC. This codes for CASSEAPPYEQYF.

A word on this clone: The sample holds other DNA sequences that translate to the same CDR3. V usage is TRBV19 and J usage is TRBJ1-5; no reliable D call. The CDR3 contains 13 residues. Germline V gene sequence: CDR1 LNHDA, CDR2 SQIVND (reference sequence). The ends were cut back, 3 bases at V and 2 bases at J, with 5 bases in the middle. CDR3 region: CASSIRGNQPQHF. CDR3 coding DNA: TGTGCCAGTAGTATTCGTGGCAATCAGCCCCAGCATTTT.